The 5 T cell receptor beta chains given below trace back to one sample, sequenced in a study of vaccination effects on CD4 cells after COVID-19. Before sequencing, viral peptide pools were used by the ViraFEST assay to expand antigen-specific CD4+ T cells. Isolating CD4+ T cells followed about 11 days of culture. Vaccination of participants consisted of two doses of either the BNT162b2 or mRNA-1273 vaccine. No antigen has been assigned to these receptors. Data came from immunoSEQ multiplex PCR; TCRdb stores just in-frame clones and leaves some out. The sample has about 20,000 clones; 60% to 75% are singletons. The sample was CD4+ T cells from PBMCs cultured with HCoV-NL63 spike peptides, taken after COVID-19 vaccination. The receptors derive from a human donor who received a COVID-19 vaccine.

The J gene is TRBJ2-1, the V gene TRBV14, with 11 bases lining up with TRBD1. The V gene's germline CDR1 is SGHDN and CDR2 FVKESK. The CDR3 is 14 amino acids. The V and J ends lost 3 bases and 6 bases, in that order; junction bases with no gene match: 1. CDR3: CASSQGTGGNEQFF. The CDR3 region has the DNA TGTGCCAGCAGCCAGGGGACAGGGGGCAATGAGCAGTTCTTC.

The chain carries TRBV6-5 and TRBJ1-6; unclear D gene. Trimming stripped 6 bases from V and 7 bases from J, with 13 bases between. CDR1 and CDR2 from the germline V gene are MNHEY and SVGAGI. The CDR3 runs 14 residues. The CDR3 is CASSLAPSNSPLHF. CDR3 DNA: TGTGCCAGCAGCTTGGCTCCAAGCAATTCACCCCTCCACTTT.

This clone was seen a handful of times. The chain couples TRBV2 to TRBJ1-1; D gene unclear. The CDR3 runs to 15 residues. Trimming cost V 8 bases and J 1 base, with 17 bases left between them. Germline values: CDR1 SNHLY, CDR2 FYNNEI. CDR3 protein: CASAGLAGPNTEAFF. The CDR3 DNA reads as TGTGCCAGCGCGGGCCTCGCCGGACCGAACACTGAAGCTTTCTTT.

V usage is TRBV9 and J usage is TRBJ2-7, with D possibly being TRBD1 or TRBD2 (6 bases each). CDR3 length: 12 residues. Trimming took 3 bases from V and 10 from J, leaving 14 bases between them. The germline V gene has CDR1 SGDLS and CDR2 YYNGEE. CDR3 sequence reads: CASSAEQGGQYF. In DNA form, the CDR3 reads TGTGCCAGCAGCGCCGAACAGGGAGGCCAGTACTTC. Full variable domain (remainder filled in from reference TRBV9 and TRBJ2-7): DSGVTQTPKHLITATGQRVTLRCSPRSGDLSVYWYQQSLDQGLQFLIQYYNGEERAKGNILERFSAQQFPDLHSELNLSSLELGDSALYFCASSAEQGGQYFGPGTRLTVT.

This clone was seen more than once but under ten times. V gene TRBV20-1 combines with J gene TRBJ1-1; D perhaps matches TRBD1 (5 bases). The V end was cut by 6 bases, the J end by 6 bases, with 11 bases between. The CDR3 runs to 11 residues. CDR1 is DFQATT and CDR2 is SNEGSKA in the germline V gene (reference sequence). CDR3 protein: CSAPGTAEAFF. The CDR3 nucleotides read TGCAGTGCGCCGGGGACGGCTGAAGCTTTCTTT.